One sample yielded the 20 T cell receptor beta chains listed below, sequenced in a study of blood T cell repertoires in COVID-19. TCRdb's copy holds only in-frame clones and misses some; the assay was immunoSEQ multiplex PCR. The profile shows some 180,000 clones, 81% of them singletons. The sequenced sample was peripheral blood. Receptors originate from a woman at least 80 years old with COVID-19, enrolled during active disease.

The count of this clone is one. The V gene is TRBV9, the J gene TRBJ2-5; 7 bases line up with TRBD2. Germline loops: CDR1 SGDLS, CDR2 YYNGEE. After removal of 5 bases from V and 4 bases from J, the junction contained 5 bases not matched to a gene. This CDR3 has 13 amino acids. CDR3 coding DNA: TGTGCCAGCAGGCCAGCGGGGATAGAGACCCAGTACTTC. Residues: CASRPAGIETQYF.

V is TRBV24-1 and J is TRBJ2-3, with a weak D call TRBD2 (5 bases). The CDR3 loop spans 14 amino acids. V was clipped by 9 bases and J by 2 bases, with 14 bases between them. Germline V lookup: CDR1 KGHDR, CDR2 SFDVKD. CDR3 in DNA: TGTGCCACCGCGGGCCCCTGGGCCACAGATACGCAGTATTTT. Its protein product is CATAGPWATDTQYF.

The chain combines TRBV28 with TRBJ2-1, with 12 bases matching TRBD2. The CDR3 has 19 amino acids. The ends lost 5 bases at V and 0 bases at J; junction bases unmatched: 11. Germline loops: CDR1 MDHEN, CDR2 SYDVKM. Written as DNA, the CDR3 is TGTGCCAGCAGTCTACGACTAGCGGGAGCGATCAGCTCCTACAATGAGCAGTTCTTC. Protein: CASSLRLAGAISSYNEQFF.

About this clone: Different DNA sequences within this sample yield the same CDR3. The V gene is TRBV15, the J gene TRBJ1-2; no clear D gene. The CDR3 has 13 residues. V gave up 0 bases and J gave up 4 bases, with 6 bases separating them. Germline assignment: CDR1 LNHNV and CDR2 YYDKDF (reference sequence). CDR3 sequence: CATSRDRVYGYTF. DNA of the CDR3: TGTGCCACCAGCAGAGATCGAGTCTATGGCTACACCTTC.

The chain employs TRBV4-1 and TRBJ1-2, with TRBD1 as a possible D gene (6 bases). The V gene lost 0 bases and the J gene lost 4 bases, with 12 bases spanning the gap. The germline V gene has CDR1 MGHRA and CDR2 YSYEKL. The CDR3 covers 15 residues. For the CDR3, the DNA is TGCGCCAGCAGCCAAGATCGGGGCAGGGGCTATGGCTACACCTTC. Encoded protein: CASSQDRGRGYGYTF.

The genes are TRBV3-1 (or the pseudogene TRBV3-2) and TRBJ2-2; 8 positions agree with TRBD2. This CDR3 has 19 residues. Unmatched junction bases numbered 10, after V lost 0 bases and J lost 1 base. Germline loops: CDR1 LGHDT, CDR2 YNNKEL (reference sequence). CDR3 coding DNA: TGTGCCAGCAGCCAAGATGCGGGGGCGGGAGGTTTGAACACCGGGGAGCTGTTTTTT. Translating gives CASSQDAGAGGLNTGELFF.

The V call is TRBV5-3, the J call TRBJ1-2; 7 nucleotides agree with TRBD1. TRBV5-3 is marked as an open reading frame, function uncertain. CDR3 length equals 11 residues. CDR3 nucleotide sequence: TGTGCGGATCGGGACAGAGATGGCTACACCTTC. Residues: CADRDRDGYTF.

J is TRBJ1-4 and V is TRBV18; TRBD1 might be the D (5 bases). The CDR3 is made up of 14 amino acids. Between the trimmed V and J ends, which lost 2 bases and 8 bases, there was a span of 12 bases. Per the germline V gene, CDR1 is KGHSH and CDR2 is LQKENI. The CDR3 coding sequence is TGTGCCAGCTCACCAGAAGGGGAGGGGGAAAAACTGTTTTTT. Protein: CASSPEGEGEKLFF.

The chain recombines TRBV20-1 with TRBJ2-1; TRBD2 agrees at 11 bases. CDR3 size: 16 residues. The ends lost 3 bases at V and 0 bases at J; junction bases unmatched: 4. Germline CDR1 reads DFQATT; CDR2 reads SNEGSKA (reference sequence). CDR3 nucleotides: TGCAGTGCTAGTGATCTAGCGGGAGGCTCCTACAATGAGCAGTTCTTC. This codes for CSASDLAGGSYNEQFF.

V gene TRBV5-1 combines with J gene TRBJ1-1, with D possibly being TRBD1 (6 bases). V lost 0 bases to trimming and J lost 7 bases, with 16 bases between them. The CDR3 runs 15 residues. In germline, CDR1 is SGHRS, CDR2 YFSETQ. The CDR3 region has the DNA TGCGCCAGCAGCTTGGCCGGGAGGGGGATCGATGAAGCTTTCTTT. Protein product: CASSLAGRGIDEAFF.

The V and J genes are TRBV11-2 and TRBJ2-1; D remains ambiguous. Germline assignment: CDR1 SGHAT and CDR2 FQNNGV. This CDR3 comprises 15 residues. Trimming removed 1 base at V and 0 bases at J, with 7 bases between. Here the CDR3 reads CASSLVRNSYNEQFF. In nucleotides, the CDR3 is TGTGCCAGCAGCTTAGTCAGGAACTCCTACAATGAGCAGTTCTTC.

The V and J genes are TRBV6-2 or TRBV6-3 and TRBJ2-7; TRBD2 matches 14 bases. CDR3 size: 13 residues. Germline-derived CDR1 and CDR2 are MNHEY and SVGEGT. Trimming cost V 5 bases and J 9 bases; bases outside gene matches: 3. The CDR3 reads CASSRTSGGPQYF. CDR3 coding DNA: TGTGCCAGCAGTCGGACTAGCGGGGGGCCGCAGTACTTC.

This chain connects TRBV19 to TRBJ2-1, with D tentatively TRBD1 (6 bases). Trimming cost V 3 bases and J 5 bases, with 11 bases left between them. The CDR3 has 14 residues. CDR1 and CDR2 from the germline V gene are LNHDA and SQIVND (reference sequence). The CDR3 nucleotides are TGTGCCAGTAGTATCTGGACAGCTAACAATGAGCAGTTCTTC. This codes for CASSIWTANNEQFF. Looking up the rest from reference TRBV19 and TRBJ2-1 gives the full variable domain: DGGITQSPKYLFRKEGQNVTLSCEQNLNHDAMYWYRQDPGQGLRLIYYSQIVNDFQKGDIAEGYSVSREKKESFPLTVTSAQKNPTAFYLCASSIWTANNEQFFGPGTRLTVL.

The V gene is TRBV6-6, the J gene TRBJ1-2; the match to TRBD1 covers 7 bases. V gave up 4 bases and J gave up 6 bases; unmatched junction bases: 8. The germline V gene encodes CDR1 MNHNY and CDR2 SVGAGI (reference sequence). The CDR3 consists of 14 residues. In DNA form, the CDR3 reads TGTGCCAGCAGTTCCCAGGGGGAGGAGGATGGCTACACCTTC. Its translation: CASSSQGEEDGYTF.

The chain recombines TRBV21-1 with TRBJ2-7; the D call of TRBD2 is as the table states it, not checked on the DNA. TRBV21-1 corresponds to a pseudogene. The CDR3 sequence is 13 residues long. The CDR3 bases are TGTGCCAGCAGTCGGGGAAGCTCCTACGAGCAGTACTTC. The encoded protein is CASSRGSSYEQYF.

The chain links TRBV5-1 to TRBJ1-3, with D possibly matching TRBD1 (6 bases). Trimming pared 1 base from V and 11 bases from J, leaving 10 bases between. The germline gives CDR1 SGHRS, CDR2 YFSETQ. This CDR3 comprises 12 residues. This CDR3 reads CASSLTGRAIYF. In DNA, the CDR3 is TGCGCCAGCAGCTTGACAGGGAGGGCCATATATTTT.

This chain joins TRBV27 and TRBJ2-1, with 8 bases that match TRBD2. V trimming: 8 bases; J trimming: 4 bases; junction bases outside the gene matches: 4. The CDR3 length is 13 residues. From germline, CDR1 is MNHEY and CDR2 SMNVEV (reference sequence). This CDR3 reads CASGLAHYNEQFF. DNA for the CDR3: TGTGCCAGCGGACTAGCCCATTACAATGAGCAGTTCTTC.

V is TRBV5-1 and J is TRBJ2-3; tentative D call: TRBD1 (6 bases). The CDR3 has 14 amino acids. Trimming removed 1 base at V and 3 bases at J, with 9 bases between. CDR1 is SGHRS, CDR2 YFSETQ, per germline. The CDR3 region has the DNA TGCGCCAGCAGCTTGACAGGGAAGACAGATACGCAGTATTTT. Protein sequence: CASSLTGKTDTQYF.

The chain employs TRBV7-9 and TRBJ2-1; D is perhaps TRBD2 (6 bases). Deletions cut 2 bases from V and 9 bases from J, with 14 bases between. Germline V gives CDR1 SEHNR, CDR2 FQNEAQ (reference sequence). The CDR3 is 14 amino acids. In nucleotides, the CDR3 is TGTGCCAGCAGCTTATCGGCGGGACGGGGTGAGCAGTTCTTC. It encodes CASSLSAGRGEQFF.

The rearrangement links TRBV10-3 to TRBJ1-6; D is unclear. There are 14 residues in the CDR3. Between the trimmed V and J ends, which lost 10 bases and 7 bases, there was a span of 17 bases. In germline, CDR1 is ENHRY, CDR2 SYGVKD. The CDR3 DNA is TGTGCCACCACTAAGGATGGATACAATTCACCCCTCCACTTT. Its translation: CATTKDGYNSPLHF.